What follows is one T cell receptor (beta chain) and its context. Its specificity is not known. The source of the sample is a study of T cells in localized non-small cell lung cancer. V was pared by 6 bases and J by 3 bases, with 4 bases of the junction left unmatched. This CDR3 spans 15 amino acids. Germline assignment: CDR1 MRHNA and CDR2 SNTAGT. Study-wide results and limits: Uninvolved adjacent lung, not tumor, had the highest T cell clonality.

Generated by immunoSEQ multiplex PCR, the TCRdb table keeps only in-frame clones and is missing some. The profile shows around 33,000 clones, about 80% of them singletons. The clonotype was recovered from a male donor at least 60 years old with stage III squamous cell lung carcinoma. Source: peripheral blood, taken before any cancer treatment. The chain combines TRBV6-4 with TRBJ2-1, with 11 bases fitting TRBD1. CDR3 protein: CASSAGTGGYNEQFF. CDR3 in DNA: TGTGCCAGCAGCGCCGGGACAGGGGGCTACAATGAGCAGTTCTTC.